This T cell receptor beta chain was captured by sequencing in a study of cytomegalovirus exposure and HLA in healthy donors. It was with 60 Vbeta and 13 Jbeta primers that the PCR ran. Profiled with immunoSEQ multiplex PCR; TCRdb holds only in-frame clones, not every one. Altogether 140,000 to 150,000 clones are present, about four fifths being singletons, with the ten largest covering around 2.4%. Study-wide results and limits: Analyses of presence/absence relied on an assumption of roughly uniform sequencing depth across donors. TCR association rates varied by HLA locus in a later analysis, with DRB1 highest and HLA-C lowest. Earlier analysis yielded a pattern in which most TCR beta V segments were productive about 90% or about 30% of the time. Reports indicate that TCR beta sequences accurately predicted the HLA-A and HLA-B alleles of most subjects.

Details on this clone: The antigen remains unidentified.

CDR1 and CDR2 from the germline V gene are MNHNY and SVGAGI (reference sequence). CDR3 length: 14 residues. V shed 8 bases, J shed 3 bases, and the junction held 9 bases outside the gene matches. The sequence was obtained from a woman between 18 and 30 years old in good health and CMV-seropositive. The J gene is TRBJ2-7, the V gene TRBV6-6, with 8 nucleotides matching TRBD1. The source material was PBMCs. CDR3 bases: TGTGCCAGCCGCCCGGTACAGGGGGTCTACGAGCAGTACTTC. Its protein is CASRPVQGVYEQYF.